The 24 T cell receptor beta chains reported below all come from one sample, sequenced in a study of metastatic and nonmetastatic thyroid tumors. Before thyroid surgery, none of the patients had received any treatment. With MiXCR, TCRdb called clones anew from the PCR reads. The sample shows about 26,000 clones, around 25% of them seen only once. The sequenced material came from blood. Receptor source: a female donor with papillary thyroid cancer or a benign thyroid nodule (not recorded which). Some clones in this sample may be carry-over from other donors' samples.

As for this clone: Mismatch with germline at one junction end may stem from a read error. This chain joins TRBV2 and TRBJ1-2; D gene ambiguous. Germline lookup yields CDR1 SNHLY and CDR2 FYNNEI. The CDR3 length is 12 residues. The CDR3 loop is CAGSVQVRGYTF. The CDR3 DNA reads TGTGCCGGCAGTGTGCAGGTTAGGGGCTACACCTTC.

This clone came up many times. The chain is built from TRBV7-2 and TRBJ2-1; 8 bases agree with TRBD1. The CDR3 loop spans 16 amino acids. Germline lookup yields CDR1 SGHTA and CDR2 FQGNSA. V lost 1 base and J lost 9; bases outside the gene matches: 11. In DNA, the CDR3 is TGTGCCAGCAGCTTAGGACCAGGACAGGGTACCATTGAGCAGTTCTTC. The encoded protein is CASSLGPGQGTIEQFF.

This clone was observed many times. The chain combines TRBV5-6 with TRBJ1-4; 10 bases line up with TRBD1. The ends lost 4 bases at V and 4 bases at J; junction bases unmatched: 4. This CDR3 has 15 residues. The germline V gene has CDR1 SGHDT and CDR2 YYEEEE. The chain's CDR3 is CASSIRDRGNEKLFF. The CDR3 nucleotides are TGTGCCAGCAGCATAAGGGACAGGGGTAATGAAAAACTGTTTTTT.

This clone was observed many times. Other nucleotide sequences from this sample produce the same CDR3. The V and J genes are TRBV4-1 and TRBJ1-4; tentatively, D is TRBD1 (6 bases). Trimming pared 1 base from V and 7 bases from J, leaving 13 bases between. Germline V lookup: CDR1 MGHRA, CDR2 YSYEKL. This CDR3 is built from 15 residues. The CDR3 loop reads CASSQAGAGSEKLFF. DNA of the CDR3: TGCGCCAGCAGCCAAGCAGGGGCGGGGAGTGAAAAACTGTTTTTT.

This clone appeared many times. The chain has TRBV28 and TRBJ1-4, with D perhaps TRBD1 (6 bases). The V gene's germline CDR1 is MDHEN and CDR2 SYDVKM. V was pared by 4 bases and J by 0 bases, with 9 bases between. The CDR3 runs 15 residues. The CDR3 region has the DNA TGTGCCAGCAGTTCCTGGACAGCAACTAATGAAAAACTGTTTTTT. It codes for CASSSWTATNEKLFF.

The chain is built from TRBV6-1 and TRBJ2-5, with D perhaps matching TRBD1 (5 bases). V was cut by 3 bases and J by 4 bases, with 18 bases left in between. This CDR3 region has 16 residues. CDR1 and CDR2 from the germline V gene are MNHNS and SASEGT. The CDR3 spells CASSDPPQGAVETQYF. The CDR3, as DNA: TGTGCCAGCAGTGATCCTCCTCAGGGTGCTGTAGAGACCCAGTACTTC.

To note about this clone: The junction departs from germline at one end; a sequencing error may be responsible. The chain employs TRBV19 and TRBJ2-3; TRBD2 might be the D (5 bases). CDR1 LNHDA and CDR2 SQIVND come from the germline V gene (reference sequence). The CDR3 extends over 14 amino acids. The DNA for the CDR3 is TGTGCCAGCAATACTAGGCTCGTCACAGATACGCCGTATTTT. Residues: CASNTRLVTDTPYF.

The rearrangement uses TRBV10-1 and TRBJ2-2; 9 nucleotides agree with TRBD1. The germline CDR1 and CDR2 sequences are WNHNN and SYGVQD (reference sequence). Trimming cost V 6 bases and J 10 bases; bases outside gene matches: 15. This CDR3 region has 16 residues. CDR3 loop: CASSPRDRVVALELFF. CDR3 DNA sequence: TGCGCCAGCAGCCCCCGGGACAGGGTGGTCGCCTTGGAGCTGTTTTTT.

This clone occurred many times. The chain joins TRBV5-6 to TRBJ1-5; no definite D call. The CDR3 consists of 15 residues. Deletions cut 0 bases from V and 5 bases from J, with 12 bases between. Germline V gene lookup returns CDR1 SGHDT and CDR2 YYEEEE. CDR3 in amino acids: CASSLGGLPYQPQHF. CDR3 bases: TGTGCCAGCAGCTTGGGCGGACTACCGTATCAGCCCCAGCATTTT.

The genes are TRBV7-2 and TRBJ1-2; no reliable D call. V was trimmed by 1 base and J by 4 bases, leaving 16 bases between them. Germline loops: CDR1 SGHTA, CDR2 FQGNSA. The CDR3 is made up of 16 amino acids. CDR3 region: CASSLGKGRAFYGYTF. The CDR3 DNA reads as TGTGCCAGCAGCTTAGGCAAGGGTAGGGCCTTCTATGGCTACACCTTC.

This clone was recorded at least ten times. DNA of the CDR3: TGTGCCAGCACCCTGACGGGGGCCGTAAACACTGAAGCTTTCTTT. Translation: CASTLTGAVNTEAFF. The V and J genes are TRBV7-9 and TRBJ1-1, with a tentative D call TRBD1 (6 bases). V was clipped by 7 bases and J by 2 bases, with 17 bases between them. The germline V gene has CDR1 SEHNR and CDR2 FQNEAQ (reference sequence). This CDR3 contains 15 residues.

This clone was picked up many times. DNA for the CDR3: TGTGCCAGCAGCCTCGAAGGGTCGGGCAATCAGCCCCAGCATTTT. This encodes CASSLEGSGNQPQHF. The chain has TRBV6-1 and TRBJ1-5, with no clear D. The germline gives CDR1 MNHNS, CDR2 SASEGT. The CDR3 is 15 residues long. The ends were cut back, 6 bases at V and 2 bases at J, with 14 bases in the middle.

This clone is medium-sized within its sample. The gene calls are TRBV6-1 and TRBJ2-2; 8 bases are a match to TRBD1. In germline, CDR1 is MNHNS, CDR2 SASEGT. Trimming removed 6 bases from V and 6 bases from J; junction bases left unmatched: 3. The CDR3 covers 13 residues. CDR3 sequence: CASSQQGAGELFF. The CDR3 nucleotides are TGTGCCAGCAGCCAACAGGGGGCCGGGGAGCTGTTTTTT.

Relative to its sample, this clone is medium-sized. The V and J genes are TRBV6-2 or TRBV6-3 and TRBJ1-6; D gene unclear. The CDR3 has 13 amino acids. The V gene lost 3 bases and the J gene lost 5 bases, with 5 bases spanning the gap. CDR1 is MNHEY and CDR2 is SVGEGT in the germline V gene. CDR3 bases: TGTGCCAGCAGTTATATGAATAATTCACCCCTCCACTTT. It codes for CASSYMNNSPLHF.

This clone is medium-sized in the sample. The CDR3 loop reads CASRVTDTQYF. CDR3 DNA: TGTGCCAGCAGAGTAACAGATACGCAGTATTTT. J is TRBJ2-3 and V is TRBV12-3 or TRBV12-4; D remains ambiguous. The CDR3 extends over 11 amino acids. V gave up 6 bases and J gave up 3 bases, with 4 bases separating them.

The chain recombines TRBV14 with TRBJ1-3; 7 bases line up with TRBD1. The CDR3 length is 17 residues. Germline CDR1 SGHDN, CDR2 FVKESK. V was pared by 1 base and J by 0 bases, with 6 bases of the junction left unmatched. Written as DNA, the CDR3 is TGTGCCAGCAGCCAAGGGACAGGTCCCCTCTCTGGAAACACCATATATTTT. Translated: CASSQGTGPLSGNTIYF.

This clone was picked up many times. This chain uses TRBV11-1 with TRBJ1-1, with a tentative D call TRBD1 (6 bases). The CDR3 sequence is 16 residues long. With 4 bases removed from V and 3 bases from J, the gap between germline ends came to 18 bases. Germline CDR1 reads SGHAT; CDR2 reads FQDESV (reference sequence). Here the CDR3 reads CASSSTDRPADTEAFF. The CDR3 DNA is TGTGCCAGCAGCTCTACAGACAGGCCCGCTGACACTGAAGCTTTCTTT.

This chain connects TRBV9 to TRBJ1-3, with a possible D match to TRBD1 (5 bases). Trimming removed 2 bases at V and 2 bases at J, with 14 bases between. This CDR3 has 16 residues. Per the germline V gene, CDR1 is SGDLS and CDR2 is YYNGEE. In nucleotides, the CDR3 is TGTGCCAGCAGCGTTGCCTACAGGAGCACTGGAAACACCATATATTTT. It codes for CASSVAYRSTGNTIYF.

This sequence joins TRBV5-6 and TRBJ2-5, with D tentatively TRBD2 (5 bases). Germline CDR1 and CDR2: SGHDT and YYEEEE. V was trimmed by 6 bases and J by 4 bases, leaving 19 bases between them. The CDR3 has 15 amino acids. CDR3 DNA: TGTGCCAGCAATCTAAAGAGGGCCTTGGTAGAGACCCAGTACTTC. It translates to CASNLKRALVETQYF.

By its share, this clone is medium-sized. J is TRBJ1-1 and V is TRBV2; D not resolved. CDR3 length: 12 amino acids. Trimming took off 7 bases at V and 0 bases at J, with 6 bases between the two ends. CDR1 and CDR2 from the germline V gene are SNHLY and FYNNEI. For the CDR3, the DNA is TGTGCCAGCATCGTGATGAACACTGAAGCTTTCTTT. This encodes CASIVMNTEAFF.

This clone was detected only a few times. The V and J genes are TRBV6-6 and TRBJ1-6, with D maybe TRBD1 (5 bases). Trimming stripped 4 bases from V and 3 bases from J, with 22 bases between. CDR1 is MNHNY and CDR2 is SVGAGI in the germline V gene (reference sequence). The CDR3 runs 19 residues. The chain's CDR3 is CASSFVPGSRRGYNSPLHF. For the CDR3, the DNA is TGTGCCAGCAGTTTTGTGCCAGGGTCCCGGCGAGGCTATAATTCACCCCTCCACTTT.

Regarding this clone: At one end, the junction sequence differs from germline, possibly due to a read error. The genes are TRBV7-6 and TRBJ2-1, with D uncertain. The CDR3 is 14 residues long. Germline assignment: CDR1 SGHVS and CDR2 FNYEAQ. The CDR3 region has the DNA TGTGCCAGCAACTTAGGGCAGACGTTTAGGGAGCAGTTCTTC. Protein product: CASNLGQTFREQFF.

In this sample, this clone turned up a few times. V gene TRBV6-1 combines with J gene TRBJ2-1, with 7 bases identical to TRBD2. From germline, CDR1 is MNHNS and CDR2 SASEGT. There are 11 residues in the CDR3. The V segment lost 6 bases and the J segment 9 bases; nucleotides outside the gene matches: 2. CDR3: CASRAGSEQFF. The CDR3 DNA reads TGTGCCAGCAGAGCGGGATCTGAGCAGTTCTTC.

This clone has a handful of counts. The chain recombines TRBV6-1 with TRBJ1-6, with D possibly matching TRBD1 (5 bases). The CDR3 has 13 residues. V shed 10 bases and J shed 7 bases, with 14 bases lying between them. CDR1 and CDR2 from the germline V gene are MNHNS and SASEGT. This chain's CDR3 is CATRGRVNSPLHF. CDR3 bases: TGTGCCACTAGGGGTCGCGTAAATTCACCCCTCCACTTT.